One and the same sample provided the 20 T cell receptor beta chains below, sequenced in a study of cytomegalovirus exposure and HLA in healthy donors. 60 Vbeta and 13 Jbeta primers were used in PCR. The table came from immunoSEQ multiplex PCR; TCRdb's copy has only in-frame clones and leaves some out. The sample carries about 140,000 clones, approximately 76% recorded once. Sequenced material: PBMCs. The receptors originated from a man in his forties or fifties in good health and CMV-seronegative.

V and J are TRBV4-2 and TRBJ1-3, with TRBD1 matching over 10 bases. CDR3 length: 15 residues. V trimming: 7 bases; J trimming: 8 bases; junction bases outside the gene matches: 11. Germline values: CDR1 LGHNA, CDR2 YNFKEQ. The CDR3 bases are TGTGCCAGCACCTGGACAGGGGGTTCGCCGGACACCATATATTTT. Translating gives CASTWTGGSPDTIYF.

The rearrangement uses TRBV11-3 and TRBJ2-5, with TRBD2 as a possible D gene (6 bases). V was cut by 4 bases and J by 4 bases, with 13 bases left in between. CDR3 length equals 14 residues. The germline CDR1 and CDR2 sequences are SGHNT and YENEEA. Here the CDR3 DNA reads TGTGCCAGCAGCTCGCGGGACGGAACAGAGACCCAGTACTTC. Residues: CASSSRDGTETQYF.

The V and J genes are TRBV28 and TRBJ2-7, with TRBD1 matching over 7 bases. Germline loops: CDR1 MDHEN, CDR2 SYDVKM. The CDR3 totals 15 residues. V dropped 4 bases and J dropped 2; count of bases not matched to a gene: 8. The CDR3 reads CASSSGDRPTYEQYF. The CDR3 DNA sequence: TGTGCCAGCAGTTCAGGGGACAGACCTACCTACGAGCAGTACTTC. Full variable domain (rest looked up from reference TRBV28 and TRBJ2-7): DVKVTQSSRYLVKRTGEKVFLECVQDMDHENMFWYRQDPGLGLRLIYFSYDVKMKEKGDIPEGYSVSREKKERFSLILESASTNQTSMYLCASSSGDRPTYEQYFGPGTRLTVT.

This chain joins TRBV7-2 and TRBJ2-3, with TRBD1 as a possible D gene (6 bases). V was cut by 5 bases and J by 1 base, with 19 bases left in between. The CDR3 loop spans 17 amino acids. Germline CDR1 SGHTA, CDR2 FQGNSA. CDR3 protein: CASSRRLQGFGTDTQYF. CDR3 in DNA: TGTGCCAGCAGCCGGAGGCTACAGGGTTTCGGCACAGATACGCAGTATTTT. Together with reference TRBV7-2 and TRBJ2-3, the CDR3 gives the full variable domain: GAGVSQSPSNKVTEKGKDVELRCDPISGHTALYWYRQSLGQGLEFLIYFQGNSAPDKSGLPSDRFSAERTGGSVSTLTIQRTQQEDSAVYLCASSRRLQGFGTDTQYFGPGTRLTVL.

The genes are TRBV4-1 and TRBJ2-7; 7 bases fit TRBD1. The CDR3 spans 16 residues. Trimming at V came to 1 base and at J to 2 bases, leaving 8 bases not matched to a gene. Germline V gene data show CDR1 as MGHRA and CDR2 as YSYEKL. The CDR3 region has the DNA TGCGCCAGCAGCCAAGGTCGACAGGGTAAGGCCTACGAGCAGTACTTC. Translating gives CASSQGRQGKAYEQYF.

The CDR3 DNA sequence: TGTGCCAGCAGTGATACAGGGTACTACACCGGGGATGAAAAACTGTTTTTT. Translating it yields CASSDTGYYTGDEKLFF. This chain connects TRBV6-1 to TRBJ1-4; D is perhaps TRBD1 (6 bases). V lost 3 bases to trimming and J lost 6 bases, with 20 bases between them. The germline V gene has CDR1 MNHNS and CDR2 SASEGT. The CDR3 has 17 residues.

The V gene is TRBV5-6, the J gene TRBJ1-5; TRBD1 aligns across 9 bases. Trimming took 0 bases from V and 6 from J; bases not matched to a gene: 7. This CDR3 has 16 residues. Looked up from germline, CDR1 is SGHDT and CDR2 is YYEEEE. The CDR3 spells CASSLGWTGATQPQHF. CDR3 DNA sequence: TGTGCCAGCAGCTTGGGATGGACAGGGGCCACTCAGCCCCAGCATTTT. The entire variable domain, with the rest obtained from reference TRBV5-6 and TRBJ1-5, is as follows: DAGVTQSPTHLIKTRGQQVTLRCSPKSGHDTVSWYQQALGQGPQFIFQYYEEEERQRGNFPDRFSGHQFPNYSSELNVNALLLGDSALYLCASSLGWTGATQPQHFGDGTRLSIL.

CDR3 DNA: TGTGCCAGTAGTTTTGGGACAGTTGAAGCTTTCTTT. This codes for CASSFGTVEAFF. The chain has TRBV19 and TRBJ1-1; 7 bases are shared with TRBD1. Germline trimming cut 5 bases from V and 7 bases from J; bases unmatched to any gene: 4. Germline values: CDR1 LNHDA, CDR2 SQIVND (reference sequence). The CDR3 runs 12 residues.

This sequence joins TRBV7-9 and TRBJ2-7, with 11 positions matching TRBD2. This CDR3 has 17 residues. The germline gives CDR1 SEHNR, CDR2 FQNEAQ (reference sequence). Unmatched junction bases numbered 16, after V lost 5 bases and J lost 7 bases. CDR3 nucleotide sequence: TGTGCCAGCAGCCTTCCTAGCGGGAGGTCCCAATTTACGGAGCAGTACTTC. Translated: CASSLPSGRSQFTEQYF.

The chain has TRBV7-9 and TRBJ1-1; D is unclear. Trimming pared 2 bases from V and 2 bases from J, leaving 9 bases between. The length of the CDR3 is 14 residues. Germline lookup yields CDR1 SEHNR and CDR2 FQNEAQ (reference sequence). The CDR3 protein is CASSLSEGNTEAFF. The CDR3 DNA reads as TGTGCCAGCAGCTTATCTGAGGGAAACACTGAAGCTTTCTTT.

V gene TRBV2 combines with J gene TRBJ2-7; 7 nucleotides line up with TRBD2. This CDR3 is built from 11 residues. The germline V gene has CDR1 SNHLY and CDR2 FYNNEI. V dropped 8 bases and J dropped 6; count of bases not matched to a gene: 4. CDR3 loop: CASWAGAEQYF. CDR3 DNA: TGTGCCAGCTGGGCGGGAGCCGAGCAGTACTTC.

The rearrangement joins TRBV4-1 to TRBJ2-7; the D is unclear. The germline V gene encodes CDR1 MGHRA and CDR2 YSYEKL. The CDR3 sequence is 14 residues long. Trimming took off 1 base at V and 3 bases at J, with 10 bases between the two ends. In nucleotides, the CDR3 is TGCGCCAGCAGCCAAGCCCTGGTCAGCTACGAGCAGTACTTC. Its protein product is CASSQALVSYEQYF.

J is TRBJ2-7 and V is TRBV4-1; 8 nucleotides agree with TRBD2. The CDR3 is 16 amino acids. V was pared by 3 bases and J by 2 bases, with 9 bases of the junction left unmatched. CDR1 and CDR2 (germline): MGHRA, YSYEKL. CDR3 coding DNA: TGCGCCAGCAGCCAGAGCCCTAGCGGGCTGCCCTACGAGCAGTACTTC. Protein product: CASSQSPSGLPYEQYF.

The chain uses TRBV7-3 and TRBJ2-2, with TRBD2 matching over 7 bases. The germline CDR1 and CDR2 sequences are SGHTA and FQGTGA. The CDR3 is 16 residues long. The J segment lost 4 bases and the V segment lost 5 bases, leaving 10 bases of the junction unmatched. CDR3 coding DNA: TGTGCCAGCAGCCCGATGGGAGGGGTGGTCACCGGGGAGCTGTTTTTT. Its translation is CASSPMGGVVTGELFF.

The chain is built from TRBV28 and TRBJ1-2, with 9 positions matching TRBD1. V was clipped by 3 bases and J by 4 bases; unmatched bases: 9. Germline assignment: CDR1 MDHEN and CDR2 SYDVKM. CDR3 length: 16 amino acids. CDR3 DNA sequence: TGTGCCAGCAGTTTCGCCGGGACAGGGAACCCCTATGGCTACACCTTC. Translating it yields CASSFAGTGNPYGYTF.

In its sample, this clone was seen a few times. V is TRBV7-3 and J is TRBJ2-1; 12 positions agree with TRBD2. The ends lost 3 bases at V and 6 bases at J; junction bases unmatched: 6. The germline V gene encodes CDR1 SGHTA and CDR2 FQGTGA. The CDR3 spans 16 residues. CDR3 sequence (DNA): TGTGCCAGCAGCTTTAACCCTAGCGGGGGGGCCAATGAGCAGTTCTTC. Its translation: CASSFNPSGGANEQFF.

This chain connects TRBV7-3 to TRBJ2-5; TRBD1 aligns across 8 bases. Looked up from germline, CDR1 is SGHTA and CDR2 is FQGTGA. The CDR3 runs to 14 residues. The junction had 4 bases not matched to a gene; V was cut back by 5 bases and J by 2 bases. The CDR3 region has the DNA TGTGCCAGCAGCCCAGGGGGCGGTCAAGAGACCCAGTACTTC. Translated: CASSPGGGQETQYF.

The J gene is TRBJ2-2, the V gene TRBV29-1, with 8 nucleotides matching TRBD1. The germline CDR1 and CDR2 sequences are SQVTM and ANQGSEA. The J segment lost 4 bases and the V segment lost 4 bases, leaving 2 bases of the junction unmatched. This CDR3 comprises 13 residues. CDR3 nucleotides: TGCAGCGTTGGGACAGGGATCACCGGGGAGCTGTTTTTT. Its protein product is CSVGTGITGELFF.

This clone was observed a handful of times. The rearrangement joins TRBV1 to TRBJ2-7; the D segment call TRBD1 is taken from the table without a DNA check. TRBV1 is recorded as a pseudogene. This CDR3 region has 16 residues. CDR3 sequence: CTSSRLFLQGVYEQYF. As DNA, the CDR3 is TGCACCAGCAGTCGGCTGTTCCTACAGGGAGTGTACGAGCAGTACTTC.

In its sample, this clone was seen a few times. Additional DNA sequences in this sample encode the identical CDR3. The V and J genes are TRBV19 and TRBJ2-7; TRBD2 agrees at 9 bases. The CDR3 runs to 17 residues. The J segment lost 5 bases and the V segment lost 1 base, leaving 12 bases of the junction unmatched. CDR1 and CDR2 from the germline V gene are LNHDA and SQIVND (reference sequence). The CDR3 nucleotides read TGTGCCAGTAGTATAGCTCCGCAAGCGGGAGGACGTAACGAGCAGTACTTC. The encoded protein is CASSIAPQAGGRNEQYF.